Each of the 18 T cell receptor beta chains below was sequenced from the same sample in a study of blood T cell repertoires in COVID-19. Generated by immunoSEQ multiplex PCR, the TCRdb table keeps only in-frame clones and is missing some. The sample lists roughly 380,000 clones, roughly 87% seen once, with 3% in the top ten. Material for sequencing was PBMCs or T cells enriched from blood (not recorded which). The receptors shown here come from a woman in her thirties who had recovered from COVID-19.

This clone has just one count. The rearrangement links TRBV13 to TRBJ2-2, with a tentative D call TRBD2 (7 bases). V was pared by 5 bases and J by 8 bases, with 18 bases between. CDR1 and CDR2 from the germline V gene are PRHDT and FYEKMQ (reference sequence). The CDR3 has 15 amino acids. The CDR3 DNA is TGTGCCAGCAGCCCGGCGGGGGCGGCGGGGGGGGAGCTGTTTTTT. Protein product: CASSPAGAAGGELFF.

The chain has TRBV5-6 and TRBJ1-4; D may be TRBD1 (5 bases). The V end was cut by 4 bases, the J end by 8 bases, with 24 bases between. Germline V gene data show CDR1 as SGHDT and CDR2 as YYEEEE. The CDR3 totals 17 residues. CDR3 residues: CASSLYTFPAAGEKLFF. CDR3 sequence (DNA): TGTGCCAGCAGCCTCTATACATTTCCGGCCGCAGGGGAAAAACTGTTTTTT.

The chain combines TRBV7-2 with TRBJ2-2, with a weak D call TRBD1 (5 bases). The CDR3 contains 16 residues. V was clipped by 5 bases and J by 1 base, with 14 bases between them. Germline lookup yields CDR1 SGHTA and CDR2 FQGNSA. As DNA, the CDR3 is TGTGCCAGCAGCCCCCGTGGGGCAGTGAACACCGGGGAGCTGTTTTTT. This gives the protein CASSPRGAVNTGELFF.

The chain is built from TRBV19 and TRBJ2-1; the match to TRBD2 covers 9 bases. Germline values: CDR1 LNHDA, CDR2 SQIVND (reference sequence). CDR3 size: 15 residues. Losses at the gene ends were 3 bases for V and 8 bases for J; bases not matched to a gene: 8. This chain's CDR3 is CASSILSGGRDEQFF. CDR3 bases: TGTGCCAGTAGTATCCTGAGCGGGGGGAGGGATGAGCAGTTCTTC. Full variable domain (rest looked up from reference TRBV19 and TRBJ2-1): DGGITQSPKYLFRKEGQNVTLSCEQNLNHDAMYWYRQDPGQGLRLIYYSQIVNDFQKGDIAEGYSVSREKKESFPLTVTSAQKNPTAFYLCASSILSGGRDEQFFGPGTRLTVL.

The CDR3 DNA follows: TGTGCCAGCAGCCCCCGTACGTCGAGCAATGAGCAGTTCTTC. This encodes CASSPRTSSNEQFF. The J gene is TRBJ2-1, the V gene TRBV13; D unclear. The CDR3 runs 14 residues. CDR1 is PRHDT, CDR2 FYEKMQ, per germline (reference sequence). Trimming pared 5 bases from V and 6 bases from J, leaving 14 bases between.

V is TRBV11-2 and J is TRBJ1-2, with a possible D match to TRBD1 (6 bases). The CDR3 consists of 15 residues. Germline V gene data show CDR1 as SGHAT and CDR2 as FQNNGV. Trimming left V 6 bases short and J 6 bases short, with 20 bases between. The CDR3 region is CASSSLSGGDDGYTF. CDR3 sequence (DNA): TGTGCCAGCAGTTCTCTTAGTGGGGGCGACGATGGCTACACCTTC.

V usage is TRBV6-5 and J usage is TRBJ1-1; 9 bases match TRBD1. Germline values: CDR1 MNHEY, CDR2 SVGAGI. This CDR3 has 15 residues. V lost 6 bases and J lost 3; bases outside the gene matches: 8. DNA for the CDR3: TGTGCCAGCAGCCGCCGGGACAGGGCGGACACTGAAGCTTTCTTT. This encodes CASSRRDRADTEAFF.

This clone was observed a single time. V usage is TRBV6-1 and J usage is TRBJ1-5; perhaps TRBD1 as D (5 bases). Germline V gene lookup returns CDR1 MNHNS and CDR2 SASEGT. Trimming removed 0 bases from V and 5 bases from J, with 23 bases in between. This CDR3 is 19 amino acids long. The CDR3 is CASSEAVGAGSVGDQPQHF. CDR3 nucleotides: TGTGCCAGCAGTGAAGCGGTAGGGGCAGGGTCAGTAGGCGATCAGCCCCAGCATTTT.

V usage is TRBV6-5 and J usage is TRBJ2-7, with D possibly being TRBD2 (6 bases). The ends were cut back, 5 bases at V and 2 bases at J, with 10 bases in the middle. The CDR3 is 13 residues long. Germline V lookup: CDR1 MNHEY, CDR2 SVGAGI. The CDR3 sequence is CASSPSATYEQYF. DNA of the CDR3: TGTGCCAGCAGTCCTAGCGCTACCTACGAGCAGTACTTC.

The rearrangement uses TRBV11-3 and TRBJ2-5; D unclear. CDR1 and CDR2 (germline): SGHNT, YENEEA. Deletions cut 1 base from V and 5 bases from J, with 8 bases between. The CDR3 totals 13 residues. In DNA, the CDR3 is TGTGCCAGCAGCTTAGGTCCAGCGGAGACCCAGTACTTC. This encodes CASSLGPAETQYF.

CDR3 in amino acids: CASSLPLAHSYNEQFF. In DNA form, the CDR3 reads TGTGCCAGCAGTCTCCCACTAGCGCACTCCTACAATGAGCAGTTCTTC. This chain uses TRBV27 with TRBJ2-1; 7 bases fit TRBD2. The CDR3 consists of 16 residues. V lost 5 bases to trimming and J lost 0 bases; unmatched junction nucleotides: 7. Germline values: CDR1 MNHEY, CDR2 SMNVEV (reference sequence).

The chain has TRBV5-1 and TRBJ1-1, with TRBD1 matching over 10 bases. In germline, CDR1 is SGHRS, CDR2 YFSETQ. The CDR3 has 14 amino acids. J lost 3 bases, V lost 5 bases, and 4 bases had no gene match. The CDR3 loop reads CASRGDRGYTEAFF. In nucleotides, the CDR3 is TGCGCCAGCAGGGGGGACAGGGGTTACACTGAAGCTTTCTTT. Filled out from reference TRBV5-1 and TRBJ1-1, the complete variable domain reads KAGVTQTPRYLIKTRGQQVTLSCSPISGHRSVSWYQQTPGQGLQFLFEYFSETQRNKGNFPGRFSGRQFSNSRSEMNVSTLELGDSALYLCASRGDRGYTEAFFGQGTRLTVV.

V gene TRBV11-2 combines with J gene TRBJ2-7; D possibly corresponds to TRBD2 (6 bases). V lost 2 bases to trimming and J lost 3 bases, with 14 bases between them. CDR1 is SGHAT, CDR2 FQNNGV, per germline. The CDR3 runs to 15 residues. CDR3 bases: TGTGCCAGCAGCTTATCCACCGGGAGATTCTACGAGCAGTACTTC. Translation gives CASSLSTGRFYEQYF.

The CDR3 DNA sequence: TGTGCCATCAATCCCGGGGGGACCTACAATGAGCAGTTCTTC. Its translation is CAINPGGTYNEQFF. The V gene is TRBV10-3, the J gene TRBJ2-1; 7 bases map to TRBD2. CDR1 and CDR2 from the germline V gene are ENHRY and SYGVKD. The length of the CDR3 is 14 residues. V was pared by 7 bases and J by 2 bases, with 5 bases of the junction left unmatched.

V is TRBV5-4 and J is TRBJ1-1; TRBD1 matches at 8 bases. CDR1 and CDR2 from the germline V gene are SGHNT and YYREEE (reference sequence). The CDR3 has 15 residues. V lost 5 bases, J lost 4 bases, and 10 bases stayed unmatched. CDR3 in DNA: TGTGCCAGCAGGACGGGACAGGCGTCGGCCACTGAAGCTTTCTTT. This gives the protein CASRTGQASATEAFF.

The CDR3 region is CASGFVTGGTTEAFF. The CDR3 bases are TGTGCTAGTGGTTTTGTGACAGGGGGAACGACTGAAGCTTTCTTT. V and J are TRBV12-5 and TRBJ1-1; 9 bases are shared with TRBD1. There are 15 residues in the CDR3. V lost 3 bases, J lost 5 bases, and 7 bases stayed unmatched. Looked up from germline, CDR1 is LGHNT and CDR2 is FRNRAP.

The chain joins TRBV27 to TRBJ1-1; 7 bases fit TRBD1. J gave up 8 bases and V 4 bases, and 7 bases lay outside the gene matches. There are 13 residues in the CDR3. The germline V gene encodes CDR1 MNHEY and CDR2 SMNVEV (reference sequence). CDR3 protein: CASSSSDRAEAFF. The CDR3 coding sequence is TGTGCCAGCAGTTCCTCAGACAGGGCCGAAGCTTTCTTT.

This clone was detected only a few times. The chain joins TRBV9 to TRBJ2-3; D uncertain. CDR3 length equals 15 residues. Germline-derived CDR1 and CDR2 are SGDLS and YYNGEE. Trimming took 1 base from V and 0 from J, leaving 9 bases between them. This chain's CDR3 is CASSVRLGSTDTQYF. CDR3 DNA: TGTGCCAGCAGCGTAAGACTGGGTAGCACAGATACGCAGTATTTT.